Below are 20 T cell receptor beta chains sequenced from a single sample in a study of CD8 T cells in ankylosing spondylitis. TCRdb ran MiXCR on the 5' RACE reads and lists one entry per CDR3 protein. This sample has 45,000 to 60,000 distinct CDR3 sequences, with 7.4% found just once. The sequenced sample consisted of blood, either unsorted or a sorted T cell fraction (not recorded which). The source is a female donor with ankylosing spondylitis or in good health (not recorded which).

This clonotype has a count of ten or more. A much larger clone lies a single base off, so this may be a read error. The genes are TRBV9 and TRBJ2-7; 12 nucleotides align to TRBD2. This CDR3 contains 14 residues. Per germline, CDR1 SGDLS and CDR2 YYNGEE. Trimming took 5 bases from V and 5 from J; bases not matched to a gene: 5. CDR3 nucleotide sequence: TGTGCCAGCAGTGCTAGCGGGGGGGCCCACGAGCAGTACTTC. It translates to CASSASGGAHEQYF.

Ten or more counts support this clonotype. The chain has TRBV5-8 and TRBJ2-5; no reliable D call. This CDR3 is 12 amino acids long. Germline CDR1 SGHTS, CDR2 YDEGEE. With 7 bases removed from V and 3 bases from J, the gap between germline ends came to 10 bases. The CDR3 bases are TGTGCCAGCTCTGGGGTGAAAGAGACCCAGTACTTC. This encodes CASSGVKETQYF.

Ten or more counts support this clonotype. The chain's CDR3 is CASSPGQLTDTQYF. For the CDR3, the DNA is TGTGCCAGCAGCCCGGGACAGCTCACAGATACGCAGTATTTT. This chain joins TRBV5-6 and TRBJ2-3, with 7 bases aligning to TRBD1. The CDR3 is 14 residues long. J was trimmed by 2 bases and V by 4 bases; bases with no gene match: 4. Germline V gives CDR1 SGHDT, CDR2 YYEEEE.

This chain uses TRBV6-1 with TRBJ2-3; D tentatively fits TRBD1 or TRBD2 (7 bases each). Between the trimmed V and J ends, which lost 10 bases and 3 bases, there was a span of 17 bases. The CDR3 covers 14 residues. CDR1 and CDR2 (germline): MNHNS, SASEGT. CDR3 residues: CATRGGLGTDTQYF. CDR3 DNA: TGTGCCACCAGGGGGGGGCTGGGGACAGATACGCAGTATTTT.

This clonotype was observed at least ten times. CDR3 coding DNA: TGTGCCAGCAGCTTATTGGGGTACGGTGACTCACCCCTCCACTTT. This gives the protein CASSLLGYGDSPLHF. The V and J genes are TRBV11-2 and TRBJ1-6; no firm D call. V lost 2 bases and J lost 10, with 15 bases in between. Germline V gene sequence: CDR1 SGHAT, CDR2 FQNNGV. CDR3 size: 15 residues.

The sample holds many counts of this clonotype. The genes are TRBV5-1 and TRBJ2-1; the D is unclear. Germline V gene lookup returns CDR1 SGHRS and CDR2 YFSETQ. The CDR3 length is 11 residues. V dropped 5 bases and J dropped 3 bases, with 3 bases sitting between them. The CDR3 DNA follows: TGCGCCAGCAGGGGCTACAATGAGCAGTTCTTC. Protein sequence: CASRGYNEQFF.

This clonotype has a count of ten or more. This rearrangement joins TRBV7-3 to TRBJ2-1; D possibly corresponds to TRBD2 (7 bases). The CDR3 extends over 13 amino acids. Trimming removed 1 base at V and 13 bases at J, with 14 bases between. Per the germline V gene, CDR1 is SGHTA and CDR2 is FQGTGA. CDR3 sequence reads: CASSLNGGPEQFF. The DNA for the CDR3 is TGTGCCAGCAGCTTAAACGGGGGGCCCGAACAGTTCTTC.

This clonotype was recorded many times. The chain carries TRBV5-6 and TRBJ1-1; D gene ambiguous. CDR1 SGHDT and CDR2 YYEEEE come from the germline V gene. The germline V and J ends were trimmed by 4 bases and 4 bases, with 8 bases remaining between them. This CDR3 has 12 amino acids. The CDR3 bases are TGTGCCAGCAGCACTCACAGCACTGAAGCTTTCTTT. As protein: CASSTHSTEAFF.

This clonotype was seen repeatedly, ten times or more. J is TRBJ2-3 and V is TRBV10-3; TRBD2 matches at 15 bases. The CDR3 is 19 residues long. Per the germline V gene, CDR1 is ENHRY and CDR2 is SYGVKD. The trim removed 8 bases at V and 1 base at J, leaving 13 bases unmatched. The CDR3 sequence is CAIGKQGTSGGPRTDTQYF. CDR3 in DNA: TGTGCCATCGGTAAACAAGGGACTAGCGGGGGGCCTCGCACAGATACGCAGTATTTT.

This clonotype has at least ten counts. The CDR3 loop is CSARDMGSQAFF. CDR3 nucleotides: TGCAGTGCTAGAGATATGGGGAGTCAAGCTTTCTTT. The J gene is TRBJ1-1, the V gene TRBV20-1; D is unresolved. The V and J ends lost 0 bases and 9 bases respectively, with 11 bases between them. CDR3 length equals 12 residues. The germline CDR1 and CDR2 sequences are DFQATT and SNEGSKA (reference sequence).

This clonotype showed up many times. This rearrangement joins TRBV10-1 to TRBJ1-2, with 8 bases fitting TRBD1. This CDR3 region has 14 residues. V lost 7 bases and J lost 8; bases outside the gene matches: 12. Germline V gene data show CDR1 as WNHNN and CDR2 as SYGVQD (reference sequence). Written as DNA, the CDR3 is TGCGCCAGCAATCCCGGGACAGGATTTCGGGGCTACACCTTC. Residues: CASNPGTGFRGYTF.

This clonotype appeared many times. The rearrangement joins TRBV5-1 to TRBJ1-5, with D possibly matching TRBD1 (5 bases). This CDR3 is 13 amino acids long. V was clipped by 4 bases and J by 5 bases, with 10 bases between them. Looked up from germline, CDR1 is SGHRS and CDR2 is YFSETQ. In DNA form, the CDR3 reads TGCGCCAGCAGCAGGGGAGGGCATCAGCCCCAGCATTTT. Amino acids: CASSRGGHQPQHF.

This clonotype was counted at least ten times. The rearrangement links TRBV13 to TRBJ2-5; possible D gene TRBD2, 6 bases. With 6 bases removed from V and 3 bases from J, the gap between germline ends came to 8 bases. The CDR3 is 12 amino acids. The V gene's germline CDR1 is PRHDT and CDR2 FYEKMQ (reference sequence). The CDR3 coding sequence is TGTGCCAGCAGGGGAGGCGAAGAGACCCAGTACTTC. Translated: CASRGGEETQYF.

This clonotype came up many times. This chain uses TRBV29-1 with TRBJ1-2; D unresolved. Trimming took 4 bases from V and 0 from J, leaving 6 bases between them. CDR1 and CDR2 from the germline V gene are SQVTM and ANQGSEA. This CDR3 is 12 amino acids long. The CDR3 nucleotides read TGCAGCGTTGCAGGTTCTAACTATGGCTACACCTTC. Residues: CSVAGSNYGYTF.

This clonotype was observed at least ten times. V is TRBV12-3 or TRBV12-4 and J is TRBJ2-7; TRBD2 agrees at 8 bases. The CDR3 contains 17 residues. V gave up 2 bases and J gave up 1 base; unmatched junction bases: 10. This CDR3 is CASSLIVAGGISYEQYF. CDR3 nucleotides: TGTGCCAGCAGTTTAATCGTTGCGGGGGGCATTTCCTACGAGCAGTACTTC.

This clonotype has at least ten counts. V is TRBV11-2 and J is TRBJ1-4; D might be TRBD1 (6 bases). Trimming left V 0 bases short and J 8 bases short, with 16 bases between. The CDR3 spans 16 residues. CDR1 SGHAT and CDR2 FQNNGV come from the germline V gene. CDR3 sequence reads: CASSLEPTGRQEKLFF. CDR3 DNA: TGTGCCAGCAGCTTAGAGCCGACAGGCCGGCAGGAAAAACTGTTTTTT.

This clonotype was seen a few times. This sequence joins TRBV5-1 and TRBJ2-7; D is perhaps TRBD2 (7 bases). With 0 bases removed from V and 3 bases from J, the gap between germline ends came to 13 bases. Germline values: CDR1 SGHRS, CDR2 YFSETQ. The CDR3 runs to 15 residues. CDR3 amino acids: CASSLGGGPYYEQYF. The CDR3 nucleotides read TGCGCCAGCAGCTTGGGGGGGGGGCCTTACTACGAGCAGTACTTC.

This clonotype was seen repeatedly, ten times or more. The CDR3 bases are TGCAGTGCTAGAGTGGAGGTACCATGGGGCTACACCTTC. It codes for CSARVEVPWGYTF. The V gene is TRBV20-1, the J gene TRBJ1-2; D is unresolved. Trimming pared 1 base from V and 8 bases from J, leaving 14 bases between. From germline, CDR1 is DFQATT and CDR2 SNEGSKA (reference sequence). CDR3 size: 13 residues.

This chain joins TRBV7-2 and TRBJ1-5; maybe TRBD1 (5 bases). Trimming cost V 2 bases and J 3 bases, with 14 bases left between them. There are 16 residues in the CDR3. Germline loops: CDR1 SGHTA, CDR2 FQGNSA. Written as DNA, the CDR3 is TGTGCCAGCAGCTTAAGTAGCGGGGCCTACAATCAGCCCCAGCATTTT. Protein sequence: CASSLSSGAYNQPQHF.

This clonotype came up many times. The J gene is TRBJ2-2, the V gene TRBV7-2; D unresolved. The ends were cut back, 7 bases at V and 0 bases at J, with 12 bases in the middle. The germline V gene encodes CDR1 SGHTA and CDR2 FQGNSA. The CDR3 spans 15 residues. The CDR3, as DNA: TGTGCCAGCACCCCCTACTGGACGAACACCGGGGAGCTGTTTTTT. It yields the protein CASTPYWTNTGELFF.